This T cell receptor (beta chain) derives from a study of CD8 T cells in Susac syndrome. On the study more broadly: Sequenced Susac syndrome patients included more than 5 with active disease and under ten who were in remission. Whole-study findings and limits: The TCR sequencing and HLA analysis in the study involved a relatively small number of individuals, as the study acknowledged.

Random hexamers served to reverse transcribe about 0.45 to 1 ug RNA. The method of amplification for TCR beta CDR3 was immunoSEQ multiplex PCR, covering 54 Vbeta and 13 Jbeta. TCRdb reprocessed the immunoSEQ multiplex PCR reads with MiXCR, giving one entry per CDR3 protein. The top ten hold about 0.18% of the sample, which has about 130,000 distinct CDR3 sequences, approximately 95% seen once. For this clonotype: Its antigen is not identified.

V trimming: 6 bases; J trimming: 4 bases; junction bases outside the gene matches: 10. This CDR3 comprises 14 residues. The germline CDR1 and CDR2 sequences are SQVTM and ANQGSEA. This receptor was identified in a human donor with Susac syndrome. Sequencing was carried out using CD8+ T cells from PBMCs. This chain uses TRBV29-1 with TRBJ2-7, with 9 bases lining up with TRBD2. The DNA for the CDR3 is TGCAGCGTGGGGCTAGCGGGACCCCCTTACGAGCAGTACTTC. Translating it yields CSVGLAGPPYEQYF.